A single sample is the source of the 14 T cell receptor beta chains below, sequenced in a study of vaccination and CD4 T cells after COVID-19. No antigen has been identified for these receptors. Treatment given: 10-day PBMC culture with coronavirus spike peptide pools or control peptides (ViraFEST assay). Sequencing of DNA taken from cultured CD4+ T cells relied on the Oncomine TCR Beta short-read assay. TCRdb processed the PCR reads anew with MiXCR; each CDR3 protein has one entry. The table records some 13,000 distinct CDR3 sequences, roughly a third of them present only once. The sample was CD4+ T cells from blood, cultured in vitro. These TCRs come from a human donor who had recovered from COVID-19.

The chain has TRBV11-3 and TRBJ2-3; tentative D call: TRBD2 (5 bases). The CDR3 is 14 residues long. V was cut by 5 bases and J by 0 bases, with 9 bases left in between. CDR1 is SGHNT, CDR2 YENEEA, per germline. CDR3 residues: CASSQDFSTDTQYF. As DNA, the CDR3 is TGTGCCAGCAGCCAGGACTTTAGCACAGATACGCAGTATTTT.

This clonotype was seen more than once but under ten times. J is TRBJ2-5 and V is TRBV7-9; 8 nucleotides match TRBD1. Germline lookup yields CDR1 SEHNR and CDR2 FQNEAQ (reference sequence). CDR3 length equals 15 residues. The junction had 1 base not matched to a gene; V was cut back by 0 bases and J by 1 base. CDR3 in amino acids: CASSLAGTGQETQYF. CDR3 bases: TGTGCCAGCAGCTTAGCGGGGACAGGCCAAGAGACCCAGTACTTC.

This chain uses TRBV7-9 with TRBJ1-1; D not resolved. CDR3 length equals 13 residues. CDR1 SEHNR and CDR2 FQNEAQ come from the germline V gene (reference sequence). Trimming removed 5 bases at V and 2 bases at J, with 9 bases between. This CDR3 reads CASSPGLNTEAFF. In DNA, the CDR3 is TGTGCCAGCAGCCCCGGTCTAAACACTGAAGCTTTCTTT.

Worth noting for this clonotype: One junction end disagrees with the germline gene, perhaps due to a read error. The chain has TRBV11-2 and TRBJ1-4, with no clear D. The CDR3 has 13 residues. Per the germline V gene, CDR1 is SGHAT and CDR2 is FQNNGV. Here the CDR3 DNA reads TGCGCCAGCAGCCAAGCCCCAAAGGAAAAACTGTTTTTT. It specifies CASSQAPKEKLFF.

This clonotype was found once. The gene calls are TRBV11-1 and TRBJ1-1, with 8 bases aligning to TRBD1. This CDR3 comprises 14 residues. Losses at the gene ends were 6 bases for V and 12 bases for J; bases not matched to a gene: 15. The V gene's germline CDR1 is SGHAT and CDR2 FQDESV (reference sequence). CDR3 amino acids: CASRPQDRGGSSFF. Written as DNA, the CDR3 is TGTGCCAGCAGGCCACAAGACAGGGGCGGTAGTTCTTTCTTT.

On this clonotype: The junction does not match germline at one end; this may be a read error. The J gene is TRBJ2-1, the V gene TRBV20-1, with 10 bases matching TRBD2. The CDR3 spans 14 residues. The V gene's germline CDR1 is DFQATT and CDR2 SNEGSKA (reference sequence). CDR3 bases: TGCAGTGCTAGGGCTAGCGGGAGTTGGAATGAGCGGTTCTTC. Translated: CSARASGSWNERFF.

The chain employs TRBV9 and TRBJ1-2; the D is unclear. Germline CDR1 reads SGDLS; CDR2 reads YYNGEE. The CDR3 spans 15 residues. Trimming cost V 0 bases and J 4 bases, with 13 bases left between them. CDR3: CASSVDATPLYGYTF. CDR3 sequence (DNA): TGTGCCAGCAGCGTAGATGCGACACCGCTCTATGGCTACACCTTC.

This clonotype has only a few counts. This chain uses TRBV7-2 with TRBJ2-1; the D gene could be TRBD1 or TRBD2 (5 bases each). The CDR3 sequence is 13 residues long. In germline, CDR1 is SGHTA, CDR2 FQGNSA. Trimming cost V 5 bases and J 5 bases, with 10 bases left between them. For the CDR3, the DNA is TGTGCCAGCAGCATTTGGGGGAACAATGAGCAGTTCTTC. Its translation is CASSIWGNNEQFF.

This clonotype has a handful of counts. The genes are TRBV7-2 and TRBJ2-7; D is unclear. CDR3 size: 15 residues. Trimming cost V 0 bases and J 2 bases, with 11 bases left between them. Germline CDR1 and CDR2: SGHTA and FQGNSA. CDR3 region: CASSLAPSVAYEQYF. CDR3 coding DNA: TGTGCCAGCAGCTTAGCTCCCAGCGTCGCCTACGAGCAGTACTTC.

The J gene is TRBJ2-1, the V gene TRBV28; perhaps D is TRBD1 or TRBD2 (5 bases each). Trimming stripped 7 bases from V and 7 bases from J, with 11 bases between. CDR1 is MDHEN, CDR2 SYDVKM, per germline. The CDR3 sequence is 12 residues long. The CDR3 DNA sequence: TGTGCCAGCACGGGACCAGTAAATGAGCAGTTCTTC. Protein sequence: CASTGPVNEQFF.

The chain links TRBV7-9 to TRBJ2-1; tentatively, D is TRBD1 (6 bases). The V end lost 5 bases, the J end lost 0 bases, and 17 bases lay between the germline ends. The CDR3 consists of 17 residues. Germline V gene sequence: CDR1 SEHNR, CDR2 FQNEAQ (reference sequence). CDR3 in amino acids: CASSPDRIRSSYNEQFF. Here the CDR3 DNA reads TGTGCCAGCAGCCCCGACAGGATCAGGAGCTCCTACAATGAGCAGTTCTTC.

V is TRBV5-1 and J is TRBJ2-1; no clear D. From germline, CDR1 is SGHRS and CDR2 YFSETQ. V lost 2 bases and J 5 bases, leaving 8 bases between the germline ends. The CDR3 totals 13 residues. CDR3 nucleotide sequence: TGCGCCAGCAGCTTCGCGGAAAACAATGAGCAGTTCTTC. Translated, it gives CASSFAENNEQFF.

This clonotype was counted between two and nine times. V gene TRBV20-1 combines with J gene TRBJ1-6, with D unclear. Per the germline V gene, CDR1 is DFQATT and CDR2 is SNEGSKA (reference sequence). Trimming took 3 bases from V and 5 from J, leaving 14 bases between them. This CDR3 comprises 15 residues. The CDR3 sequence is CSASLRQGNNSPLHF. The CDR3 DNA reads as TGCAGTGCTAGTTTGCGCCAAGGCAATAATTCACCCCTCCACTTT.

This clonotype was seen a handful of times. The chain joins TRBV29-1 to TRBJ2-5; the D call may be TRBD1 or TRBD2 (5 bases each). The CDR3 runs to 12 residues. Germline V gene sequence: CDR1 SQVTM, CDR2 ANQGSEA. With 5 bases removed from V and 5 bases from J, the gap between germline ends came to 12 bases. Written as DNA, the CDR3 is TGCAGCGTTCCTACCGGGGCCGAGACCCAGTACTTC. It yields the protein CSVPTGAETQYF.